This T cell receptor beta chain was recovered during a study of blood T cell repertoires in COVID-19 (dated by TCRdb to 2019 to 2021). Concerning the study at large: Samples from collaborators originated in the United States, Italy and Spain and spanned both the acute and convalescent phases of COVID-19. Subjects who had been exposed to COVID-19, were actively infected with it, or had recovered from it provided the deeply sampled blood TCRbeta repertoires that made up the dataset. Samples were obtained from the ongoing ImmuneRACE study (first 160 participants) and from some 1,300 subjects provided by 6 global collaborators. The prospective study material was composed of cDNA or gDNA derived from T cells, B-cell-depleted T cells, or PBMCs. Nearly every sample came with metadata listing a de-identified subject ID, COVID-19 status, age in years and sex. Where available, HLA class I and class II types were taken from metadata supplied by the sample provider and were not determined by assay-based typing. The repertoires were released in a freely available public database meant as a resource for research on the immune response to SARS-CoV-2.

Whole blood was collected in K2EDTA tubes by collaborating institutions according to the institutions' own protocols. Collaborator samples were shipped for TCRbeta analysis as frozen whole blood, isolated PBMCs, or DNA extracted from either sample type. Points on this clone: Its binding antigen is unknown. Base qualities were left out, and no much larger clone turns up one base away.

TCRbeta CDR3 regions were amplified from genomic DNA using the immunoSEQ Assay, a bias-controlled multiplex PCR. Per the source publication's procedure: Within the assay, amplification of reference gene primers was used to estimate how many nucleated cells each sample contained. To quantify the absolute abundance of each unique TCRbeta CDR3 rearrangement, sequence reads were collapsed and filtered. Productive Simpson clonality was computed per sample as the square root of Simpson's diversity index over productive rearrangements. TCRdb stores this immuneACCESS table with in-frame sequences only. Part of the clones is absent; in the studies checked, under half of the shortfall reflects unresolved V genes, and no reason is known for the rest. V and J calls and clone size are copied from that table; D and trimming were computed from the DNA. The sample includes about 270,000 clones, with under 90% observed a single time. Of the sample, under 3.5% falls within the top ten clones.

General conclusions and limits of the study: How much clinical and demographic metadata was included differed by source and by participant, and the metadata was provided uncurated.

This clonotype was obtained from a young woman with acute or convalescent COVID-19. Sequenced: peripheral blood.

The nucleotide sequence is given as TGTGCCAGCAGCCAGGGACAGGGATCAATTCGCGGCTACACCTTC. This sequence encodes CASSQGQGSIRGYTF. The sequence links TRBV6-5 to TRBJ1-2, and 9 bases in between align with TRBD1. From a lookup of the germline V gene, CDR1 and CDR2 are MNHEY and SVGAGI. The cysteine opens and the phenylalanine closes a CDR3 of 15 amino acids. The CDR3 DNA has 45 bases and is translated from base 1. Unmatched junction bases come to 13, with V trimmed by 6 bases and J by 8 bases.